A single sample is the source of the 26 T cell receptor beta chains below, sequenced in a study of shared clonotypes between healthy human individuals. This table comes from immunoSEQ multiplex PCR, and its TCRdb copy is limited to in-frame clones, with some not included. Among fewer than 1.6 million clones listed, 97% to 99% were seen once. Material: naive CD4+ T cells sorted from blood. Subset meaning: CD45RA+ positively selected. All receptors come from a man aged 25 to 45 in good health.

The rearrangement joins TRBV7-9 to TRBJ1-3; D uncertain. The CDR3 is 13 residues long. V lost 5 bases and J lost 4, with 9 bases in between. Germline-derived CDR1 and CDR2 are SEHNR and FQNEAQ (reference sequence). The DNA of the CDR3 is TGTGCCAGCAGCCCAAGCGTCGGAAACACCATATATTTT. Translating it yields CASSPSVGNTIYF.

The chain joins TRBV6-4 to TRBJ1-1; maybe TRBD1 (6 bases). The germline gives CDR1 MRHNA, CDR2 SNTAGT. This CDR3 spans 12 amino acids. The CDR3 nucleotides read TGTGTCGTGAGGGGGAGGAACACTGAAGCTTTCTTT. This sequence encodes CVVRGRNTEAFF.

J is TRBJ2-1 and V is TRBV5-1; TRBD1 matches at 8 bases. The CDR3 is 16 residues long. Germline lookup yields CDR1 SGHRS and CDR2 YFSETQ. V was pared by 4 bases and J by 4 bases, with 10 bases of the junction left unmatched. CDR3 coding DNA: TGCGCCAGCAGCAGGACAGGGCCGGGGAATTACAATGAGCAGTTCTTC. Its protein product is CASSRTGPGNYNEQFF.

The V call is TRBV7-9, the J call TRBJ2-3, with 9 nucleotides matching TRBD1. CDR3 length equals 16 residues. Trimming took 2 bases from V and 0 from J; bases not matched to a gene: 3. Per the germline V gene, CDR1 is SEHNR and CDR2 is FQNEAQ (reference sequence). The CDR3 DNA reads TGTGCCAGCAGCTTAAGGACAGGGGCAAGCACAGATACGCAGTATTTT. It yields the protein CASSLRTGASTDTQYF.

This chain links TRBV10-3 with TRBJ2-5, with D perhaps matching TRBD2 (6 bases). The CDR3 is 14 residues long. Per germline, CDR1 ENHRY and CDR2 SYGVKD. Trimming took 3 bases from V and 9 from J, leaving 17 bases between them. The CDR3 loop is CAISEGTAVSAQYF. In nucleotides, the CDR3 is TGTGCCATCAGTGAAGGGACTGCCGTGTCGGCCCAGTACTTC.

The V and J genes are TRBV6-6 and TRBJ1-2; perhaps TRBD1 as D (6 bases). This CDR3 is built from 13 residues. Germline V CDR1 and CDR2: MNHNY, SVGAGI (reference sequence). The V end was cut by 6 bases, the J end by 3 bases, with 11 bases between. The DNA for the CDR3 is TGTGCCAGCAGCCGGGGGCCGGACTATGGCTACACCTTC. This codes for CASSRGPDYGYTF.

The J gene is TRBJ1-5, the V gene TRBV7-2; possibly TRBD1 for D (5 bases). V was trimmed by 5 bases and J by 4 bases, leaving 9 bases between them. This CDR3 has 13 residues. Germline loops: CDR1 SGHTA, CDR2 FQGNSA. The CDR3 DNA follows: TGTGCCAGCAGCCCAGGGAGAAATCAGCCCCAGCATTTT. Residues: CASSPGRNQPQHF.

The chain joins TRBV29-1 to TRBJ2-1; 9 nucleotides line up with TRBD1. This CDR3 has 13 residues. V was pared by 7 bases and J by 8 bases, with 9 bases of the junction left unmatched. CDR1 SQVTM and CDR2 ANQGSEA come from the germline V gene. The chain's CDR3 is CSDLGQGIDEQFF. Here the CDR3 DNA reads TGCAGCGACCTAGGACAGGGGATCGATGAGCAGTTCTTC.

This clone was observed a single time. Germline is not matched at one junction end, which may reflect a read error. The chain combines TRBV28 with TRBJ2-7; D is ambiguous. The CDR3 runs to 12 residues. Germline loops: CDR1 MDHEN, CDR2 SYDVKM. The chain's CDR3 is CASSPVGRSPSF. CDR3 DNA sequence: TGTGCCAGCAGCCCCGTTGGCAGGTCTCCGAGCTTC.

The rearrangement joins TRBV4-2 to TRBJ2-3, with 9 bases identical to TRBD2. Germline V lookup: CDR1 LGHNA, CDR2 YNFKEQ. V was pared by 0 bases and J by 6 bases, with 1 base of the junction left unmatched. This CDR3 comprises 14 residues. In nucleotides, the CDR3 is TGTGCCAGCAGCCAAGATAGCGGGAGTGATACGCAGTATTTT. Amino acids: CASSQDSGSDTQYF.

The rearrangement uses TRBV10-2 and TRBJ2-7, with D tentatively TRBD2 (6 bases). This CDR3 has 16 residues. Germline lookup yields CDR1 WSHSY and CDR2 SAAADI. V lost 4 bases and J 0 bases, leaving 16 bases between the germline ends. The CDR3 sequence: CASSGGDPNLSYEQYF. Here the CDR3 DNA reads TGCGCCAGCAGTGGCGGGGACCCCAACCTCTCCTACGAGCAGTACTTC.

The chain's CDR3 is CASSEYPGQGFSGELFF. CDR3 DNA sequence: TGCGCCAGCAGTGAATACCCGGGACAGGGGTTTTCCGGGGAGCTGTTTTTT. The chain has TRBV10-1 and TRBJ2-2, with TRBD1 matching 10 bases. With 3 bases clipped from V and 6 bases from J, the junction kept 10 bases outside the gene matches. The CDR3 sequence is 17 residues long. Germline V lookup: CDR1 WNHNN, CDR2 SYGVQD (reference sequence).

This rearrangement joins TRBV6-5 to TRBJ2-7; possible D gene TRBD2, 6 bases. This CDR3 region has 14 residues. CDR1 and CDR2 from the germline V gene are MNHEY and SVGAGI. With 2 bases removed from V and 6 bases from J, the gap between germline ends came to 14 bases. The CDR3 is CASSYIGGGFEQYF. The CDR3 DNA follows: TGTGCCAGCAGTTACATAGGCGGAGGGTTCGAGCAGTACTTC.

V is TRBV4-1 and J is TRBJ2-5; TRBD2 might be the D (5 bases). V was pared by 0 bases and J by 9 bases, with 17 bases between. From germline, CDR1 is MGHRA and CDR2 YSYEKL. The CDR3 consists of 15 residues. CDR3 sequence: CASSQDRITGRAQYF. The CDR3, as DNA: TGCGCCAGCAGCCAAGATCGGATCACCGGGCGGGCCCAGTACTTC.

The count of this clone is one. The CDR3 DNA sequence: TGTGCCAGCAGCGTAAGGTCTAGTGCAGATACGCAGTATTTT. Translation: CASSVRSSADTQYF. The chain has TRBV9 and TRBJ2-3, with D uncertain. Germline V gene sequence: CDR1 SGDLS, CDR2 YYNGEE. The CDR3 covers 14 residues. Trimming removed 1 base at V and 4 bases at J, with 10 bases between.

J is TRBJ1-1 and V is TRBV5-1, with D unclear. The V end was cut by 2 bases, the J end by 2 bases, with 7 bases between. The CDR3 is 13 residues long. Germline V gives CDR1 SGHRS, CDR2 YFSETQ. The CDR3 protein is CASSLRRNTEAFF. CDR3 nucleotides: TGCGCCAGCAGCTTAAGGAGAAACACTGAAGCTTTCTTT. The whole variable domain, filled in from reference TRBV5-1 and TRBJ1-1, reads KAGVTQTPRYLIKTRGQQVTLSCSPISGHRSVSWYQQTPGQGLQFLFEYFSETQRNKGNFPGRFSGRQFSNSRSEMNVSTLELGDSALYLCASSLRRNTEAFFGQGTRLTVV.

This chain connects TRBV5-1 to TRBJ2-7; 9 positions match TRBD1. V trimming: 3 bases; J trimming: 2 bases; junction bases outside the gene matches: 6. From germline, CDR1 is SGHRS and CDR2 YFSETQ. This CDR3 is 15 amino acids long. CDR3 residues: CASSYRDRATYEQYF. Written as DNA, the CDR3 is TGCGCCAGCAGCTACCGGGACAGGGCCACCTACGAGCAGTACTTC.

The chain is built from TRBV7-2 and TRBJ2-3, with D maybe TRBD1 (5 bases). Trimming took off 5 bases at V and 0 bases at J, with 9 bases between the two ends. CDR1 is SGHTA and CDR2 is FQGNSA in the germline V gene. The CDR3 has 14 amino acids. The CDR3 DNA reads TGTGCCAGCAGCCGACAGTCTAGCACAGATACGCAGTATTTT. It translates to CASSRQSSTDTQYF.

The rearrangement uses TRBV28 and TRBJ2-1; 8 bases fit TRBD2. Losses at the gene ends were 6 bases for V and 5 bases for J; bases not matched to a gene: 9. This CDR3 comprises 15 residues. Per germline, CDR1 MDHEN and CDR2 SYDVKM. CDR3 protein: CASSPPRSGNNEQFF. The CDR3 coding sequence is TGTGCCAGCAGCCCGCCCCGTAGCGGGAACAATGAGCAGTTCTTC.

The V call is TRBV10-1, the J call TRBJ2-1; 8 positions match TRBD2. The V gene end was trimmed by 6 bases and the J gene end by 9 bases; junction bases not matched to a gene: 13. The CDR3 has 15 amino acids. Germline lookup yields CDR1 WNHNN and CDR2 SYGVQD (reference sequence). The CDR3 reads CASSDSSGRVSEQFF. The CDR3 DNA reads as TGCGCCAGCAGCGATTCAAGCGGGAGAGTTAGTGAGCAGTTCTTC.

The chain uses TRBV7-3 and TRBJ2-3; D assignment may be TRBD1 or TRBD2 (5 bases each). Trimming pared 5 bases from V and 2 bases from J, leaving 11 bases between. There are 14 residues in the CDR3. Per the germline V gene, CDR1 is SGHTA and CDR2 is FQGTGA. DNA for the CDR3: TGTGCCAGCAGCCCCCGGGGCCCCACAGATACGCAGTATTTT. This sequence encodes CASSPRGPTDTQYF.

As concerns this clone: The sample has other DNA sequences that encode this CDR3 too. The genes are TRBV9 and TRBJ2-5, with 9 positions matching TRBD2. The CDR3 spans 15 residues. V shed 0 bases, J shed 1 base, and the junction held 1 base outside the gene matches. Per the germline V gene, CDR1 is SGDLS and CDR2 is YYNGEE. In DNA, the CDR3 is TGTGCCAGCAGCGTAGGGACTAGCGTCCAAGAGACCCAGTACTTC. This sequence encodes CASSVGTSVQETQYF.

The V call is TRBV19, the J call TRBJ1-5; 7 bases fit TRBD1. V gave up 5 bases and J gave up 2 bases; unmatched junction bases: 6. Germline V gives CDR1 LNHDA, CDR2 SQIVND (reference sequence). The CDR3 runs to 15 residues. CDR3 sequence (DNA): TGTGCCAGTAGTCCTAGGGGGCGAGGCAATCAGCCCCAGCATTTT. Translated, it gives CASSPRGRGNQPQHF.

The CDR3 here is CASSPRTSGRLNEQFF. For the CDR3, the DNA is TGTGCCAGCTCACCACGGACTAGCGGGAGGTTAAATGAGCAGTTCTTC. V usage is TRBV18 and J usage is TRBJ2-1; 14 bases agree with TRBD2. The CDR3 spans 16 residues. Germline CDR1 reads KGHSH; CDR2 reads LQKENI. With V trimmed by 1 base and J by 7 bases, 3 bases remained unmatched. Combining the CDR3 with reference TRBV18 and TRBJ2-1 gives the whole variable domain NAGVMQNPRHLVRRRGQEARLRCSPMKGHSHVYWYRQLPEEGLKFMVYLQKENIIDESGMPKERFSAEFPKEGPSILRIQQVVRGDSAAYFCASSPRTSGRLNEQFFGPGTRLTVL.

Concerning this clone: The same CDR3 can be traced to other DNA sequences in this sample. This chain links TRBV6-5 with TRBJ2-7; 7 nucleotides agree with TRBD1. Germline-derived CDR1 and CDR2 are MNHEY and SVGAGI. The V and J ends lost 7 bases and 4 bases, in that order; junction bases with no gene match: 1. The CDR3 runs 11 residues. CDR3 sequence (DNA): TGTGCCAGCACCAGGGGGTACGAGCAGTACTTC. It specifies CASTRGYEQYF.

V and J are TRBV27 and TRBJ2-3, with 8 bases identical to TRBD1. There are 18 residues in the CDR3. CDR1 is MNHEY and CDR2 is SMNVEV in the germline V gene (reference sequence). V gave up 5 bases and J gave up 3 bases; unmatched junction bases: 16. The CDR3 DNA sequence: TGTGCCAGCAGTGTAGGACAGGGTAGGTCAGAACGAACAGATACGCAGTATTTT. Protein product: CASSVGQGRSERTDTQYF.